Reported below is one T cell receptor beta chain. Trimming took off 1 base at V and 7 bases at J, with 24 bases between the two ends. Germline loops: CDR1 SGHKS, CDR2 YYEKEE (reference sequence). This CDR3 contains 17 residues. Assay used: immunoSEQ multiplex PCR; TCRdb lists only in-frame clones, some missing. This repertoire shows 28,000 or so clones, roughly 80% found once; its top ten account for roughly 1.1%. The data stem from a study of follicular helper T cells after annual influenza vaccination. Indicated time point: 2014-2015 season, pre-vaccination. The sample in question was CXCR5+ CD38- circulating T follicular helper cells from blood, obtained on the day of influenza vaccination. As to subset: circulating Tfh, non-naive CD4+CXCR5+PD-1+ (ICOS+CD38+ or ICOS-CD38-). The chain couples TRBV5-5 to TRBJ2-7, with a weak D call TRBD2 (6 bases). This receptor was taken from an adult who received the influenza vaccine. CDR3 coding DNA: TGTGCCAGCAGCTTGAGTTTAATGGGACGGGGCGGAGGGGAGCAGTACTTC. This sequence encodes CASSLSLMGRGGGEQYF.